One and the same sample provided the 26 T cell receptor beta chains below, sequenced in a study of blood T cell repertoires in COVID-19. The protocol was immunoSEQ multiplex PCR, while the TCRdb copy is restricted to in-frame clones and leaves out a portion. The data contain approximately 240,000 clones, about 83% of them singletons. The specimen sequenced was peripheral blood. These receptors all stem from a human donor in a cohort sampled during active COVID-19.

This chain connects TRBV6-5 to TRBJ2-4; 8 bases are shared with TRBD1. V trimming: 3 bases; J trimming: 1 base; junction bases outside the gene matches: 5. From germline, CDR1 is MNHEY and CDR2 SVGAGI. CDR3 size: 16 residues. The CDR3 DNA follows: TGTGCCAGCAGTTATGTACAGGGGGGTGCCAAAAACATTCAGTACTTC. It translates to CASSYVQGGAKNIQYF.

V and J are TRBV11-2 and TRBJ2-1; D remains unclear. CDR3 length: 13 amino acids. Germline V gene lookup returns CDR1 SGHAT and CDR2 FQNNGV. The V end was cut by 0 bases, the J end by 13 bases, with 13 bases between. The DNA of the CDR3 is TGTGCCAGCAGCTTAGAAAACAGCCCGGTACAGTTCTTC. It encodes CASSLENSPVQFF. Variable domain in full (rest from reference TRBV11-2 and TRBJ2-1): EAGVAQSPRYKIIEKRQSVAFWCNPISGHATLYWYQQILGQGPKLLIQFQNNGVVDDSQLPKDRFSAERLKGVDSTLKIQPAKLEDSAVYLCASSLENSPVQFFGPGTRLTVL.

The J gene is TRBJ2-3, the V gene TRBV27, with D tentatively TRBD2 (6 bases). The CDR3 covers 15 residues. Looked up from germline, CDR1 is MNHEY and CDR2 is SMNVEV (reference sequence). Between the trimmed V and J ends, which lost 9 bases and 0 bases, there was a span of 16 bases. The CDR3 nucleotides are TGTGCCAGTGGAGGGGTTTTTACTAGCACAGATACGCAGTATTTT. It translates to CASGGVFTSTDTQYF.

The chain recombines TRBV18 with TRBJ2-7; 7 bases agree with TRBD2. The trim removed 1 base at V and 0 bases at J, leaving 9 bases unmatched. CDR1 and CDR2 from the germline V gene are KGHSH and LQKENI. The length of the CDR3 is 17 residues. As DNA, the CDR3 is TGTGCCAGCTCACCACGGTCTAGCGGAACCGTCTCCTACGAGCAGTACTTC. It codes for CASSPRSSGTVSYEQYF.

The V gene is TRBV27, the J gene TRBJ2-7, with D perhaps matching TRBD2 (6 bases). V dropped 8 bases and J dropped 4 bases, with 6 bases sitting between them. Germline-derived CDR1 and CDR2 are MNHEY and SMNVEV (reference sequence). The CDR3 is 10 residues long. The CDR3, as DNA: TGTGCCAGCGGGGGGTACGAGCAGTACTTC. Amino acids: CASGGYEQYF.

This clone was seen once. The chain uses TRBV15 and TRBJ2-5; D is ambiguous. This CDR3 contains 15 residues. V lost 0 bases to trimming and J lost 4 bases, with 12 bases between them. Germline CDR1 reads LNHNV; CDR2 reads YYDKDF (reference sequence). This CDR3 reads CATSRDLAWAETQYF. DNA for the CDR3: TGTGCCACCAGCAGAGATCTGGCCTGGGCAGAGACCCAGTACTTC.

J is TRBJ1-2 and V is TRBV15, with 7 nucleotides matching TRBD1. Germline V gene lookup returns CDR1 LNHNV and CDR2 YYDKDF (reference sequence). V gave up 4 bases and J gave up 5 bases; unmatched junction bases: 10. This CDR3 contains 15 residues. CDR3 amino acids: CATSTPYRGNYGYTF. In DNA form, the CDR3 reads TGTGCCACCAGCACCCCATACAGGGGAAATTATGGCTACACCTTC.

The V call is TRBV4-2, the J call TRBJ2-7; 8 bases are a match to TRBD2. J was trimmed by 3 bases and V by 1 base; bases with no gene match: 14. The CDR3 contains 18 residues. The V gene's germline CDR1 is LGHNA and CDR2 YNFKEQ. In nucleotides, the CDR3 is TGTGCCAGCAGCCAAGTATTCGGTGGGCTAGCGGGTAACTACGAGCAGTACTTC. This codes for CASSQVFGGLAGNYEQYF.

A few counts support this clone. This chain joins TRBV6-5 and TRBJ2-3, with 10 bases fitting TRBD2. After removal of 6 bases from V and 11 bases from J, the junction contained 5 bases not matched to a gene. Germline loops: CDR1 MNHEY, CDR2 SVGAGI. The CDR3 covers 12 residues. CDR3 nucleotides: TGTGCCAGCAGGGCTAGCGGGGGAATGCAGTATTTT. Translation: CASRASGGMQYF.

This sequence joins TRBV6-5 and TRBJ2-7; D remains ambiguous. There are 12 residues in the CDR3. Germline CDR1 is MNHEY and CDR2 is SVGAGI. Trimming pared 0 bases from V and 5 bases from J, leaving 5 bases between. CDR3 nucleotides: TGTGCCAGCAGTTACTCGAGGAACGAGCAGTACTTC. Translation: CASSYSRNEQYF.

The sample holds a few counts of this clone. In DNA, the CDR3 is TGTGCCAGTAGTATGGGACAGCGAAACACCATATATTTT. Translated: CASSMGQRNTIYF. V and J are TRBV19 and TRBJ1-3; 7 bases agree with TRBD1. This CDR3 is 13 amino acids long. Germline CDR1 is LNHDA and CDR2 is SQIVND (reference sequence). V lost 3 bases and J lost 5; bases outside the gene matches: 1.

The CDR3 DNA reads TGTGCCTGTCCAGCCAGAGGGCCCAATGAGCAGTTCTTC. Amino acid sequence: CACPARGPNEQFF. V and J are TRBV30 and TRBJ2-1, with D possibly TRBD2 on 5 matching bases. This CDR3 contains 13 residues. Germline lookup yields CDR1 GTSNPN and CDR2 SVGIG (reference sequence). The ends were cut back, 6 bases at V and 6 bases at J, with 15 bases in the middle.

V gene TRBV5-8 combines with J gene TRBJ2-7, with D perhaps TRBD2 (5 bases). CDR1 and CDR2 from the germline V gene are SGHTS and YDEGEE. The CDR3 has 16 residues. The germline V and J ends were trimmed by 0 bases and 3 bases, with 16 bases remaining between them. DNA of the CDR3: TGTGCCAGCAGCTTGGCCGGGAATTTAGTCGGCTACGAGCAGTACTTC. This translates into CASSLAGNLVGYEQYF.

The chain links TRBV7-2 to TRBJ1-2; D perhaps matches TRBD1 (5 bases). Germline loops: CDR1 SGHTA, CDR2 FQGNSA. The CDR3 is made up of 14 amino acids. V lost 3 bases to trimming and J lost 4 bases, with 12 bases between them. DNA for the CDR3: TGTGCCAGCAGCTTCTTACAGGCGTTCTATGGCTACACCTTC. Translating gives CASSFLQAFYGYTF.

The V gene is TRBV2, the J gene TRBJ2-3, with 8 nucleotides matching TRBD1. CDR1 and CDR2 from the germline V gene are SNHLY and FYNNEI. The CDR3 consists of 15 residues. V trimming: 7 bases; J trimming: 6 bases; junction bases outside the gene matches: 12. DNA of the CDR3: TGTGCCAGCACAGCAGGGGGCGTTTTGGATGATACGCAGTATTTT. Amino acid sequence: CASTAGGVLDDTQYF. The variable domain in full, with the rest retrieved from reference TRBV2 and TRBJ2-3, is EPEVTQTPSHQVTQMGQEVILRCVPISNHLYFYWYRQILGQKVEFLVSFYNNEISEKSEIFDDQFSVERPDGSNFTLKIRSTKLEDSAMYFCASTAGGVLDDTQYFGPGTRLTVL.

The chain recombines TRBV29-1 with TRBJ2-1; 12 bases map to TRBD2. The germline gives CDR1 SQVTM, CDR2 ANQGSEA. The CDR3 covers 17 residues. V trimming: 2 bases; J trimming: 5 bases; junction bases outside the gene matches: 10. Here the CDR3 reads CSVESTASGGVNNEQFF. CDR3 DNA sequence: TGCAGCGTTGAATCTACGGCTAGCGGGGGGGTGAACAATGAGCAGTTCTTC.

The V call is TRBV7-3, the J call TRBJ2-7; 9 bases agree with TRBD1. The CDR3 covers 14 residues. With V trimmed by 4 bases and J by 0 bases, 1 base remained unmatched. Germline loops: CDR1 SGHTA, CDR2 FQGTGA. CDR3 sequence (DNA): TGTGCCAGCAGCTCGGGACAGGGCTCCTACGAGCAGTACTTC. The encoded protein is CASSSGQGSYEQYF.

The gene calls are TRBV5-1 and TRBJ1-5; 7 bases line up with TRBD1. Germline V lookup: CDR1 SGHRS, CDR2 YFSETQ. J was trimmed by 0 bases and V by 0 bases; bases with no gene match: 0. This CDR3 is built from 15 residues. The CDR3 DNA is TGCGCCAGCAGCTTGGGGGACAGTAGCAATCAGCCCCAGCATTTT. Protein sequence: CASSLGDSSNQPQHF.

CDR3 loop: CASSYQGQGASPLHF. In DNA, the CDR3 is TGTGCCAGCAGTTACCAGGGACAGGGGGCTTCACCCCTCCACTTT. The chain links TRBV6-5 to TRBJ1-6; 12 bases map to TRBD1. V lost 2 bases and J lost 9; bases outside the gene matches: 2. The CDR3 sequence is 15 residues long. The germline gives CDR1 MNHEY, CDR2 SVGAGI.

This chain joins TRBV5-4 and TRBJ2-3; 9 nucleotides align to TRBD2. Per germline, CDR1 SGHNT and CDR2 YYREEE (reference sequence). This CDR3 spans 14 amino acids. V trimming: 3 bases; J trimming: 4 bases; junction bases outside the gene matches: 3. CDR3 DNA sequence: TGTGCCAGCAGCTCCCGGACTAGCGCAGATACGCAGTATTTT. Protein sequence: CASSSRTSADTQYF.

The chain has TRBV7-9 and TRBJ1-5, with 8 nucleotides matching TRBD1. CDR3 length equals 13 residues. Germline CDR1 reads SEHNR; CDR2 reads FQNEAQ (reference sequence). V lost 6 bases to trimming and J lost 5 bases; unmatched junction nucleotides: 3. As DNA, the CDR3 is TGTGCCAGCAGTCAACAGGGGGATCAGCCCCAGCATTTT. Its translation: CASSQQGDQPQHF.

A single count supports this clone. The V and J genes are TRBV5-1 and TRBJ2-2; D is ambiguous. The CDR3 consists of 16 residues. CDR1 SGHRS and CDR2 YFSETQ come from the germline V gene. V lost 3 bases to trimming and J lost 3 bases, with 15 bases between them. The CDR3 DNA follows: TGCGCCAGCAGCTCCGGTGCCTATCGGGACACCGGGGAGCTGTTTTTT. Translation gives CASSSGAYRDTGELFF. Based on the CDR3 plus reference TRBV5-1 and TRBJ2-2, the full variable domain is KAGVTQTPRYLIKTRGQQVTLSCSPISGHRSVSWYQQTPGQGLQFLFEYFSETQRNKGNFPGRFSGRQFSNSRSEMNVSTLELGDSALYLCASSSGAYRDTGELFFGEGSRLTVL.

CDR3 coding DNA: TGTGCCAGCAGCGCAGGACCCGGACACGCCACCTACGAGCAGTACTTC. This translates into CASSAGPGHATYEQYF. The chain couples TRBV11-1 to TRBJ2-7; TRBD1 is a possible D gene (5 bases). The ends were cut back, 5 bases at V and 2 bases at J, with 19 bases in the middle. Germline CDR1 reads SGHAT; CDR2 reads FQDESV (reference sequence). CDR3 length: 16 amino acids.

The chain uses TRBV5-1 and TRBJ2-3; 7 nucleotides match TRBD2. CDR3 length: 14 amino acids. Germline CDR1 reads SGHRS; CDR2 reads YFSETQ. V lost 5 bases to trimming and J lost 2 bases; unmatched junction nucleotides: 5. CDR3 residues: CASSRLADTDTQYF. CDR3 sequence (DNA): TGCGCCAGCAGTAGGCTAGCGGACACAGATACGCAGTATTTT.

Ten or more counts support this clone. This sequence joins TRBV4-1 and TRBJ2-7, with 8 bases aligning to TRBD2. Germline V gives CDR1 MGHRA, CDR2 YSYEKL. The CDR3 is 14 residues long. V shed 4 bases and J 6 bases; nucleotides not matched to a gene: 8. The DNA for the CDR3 is TGCGCCAGCAGCCGCCAACAGCGGGGGTCCGAGCAGTACTTC. This gives the protein CASSRQQRGSEQYF.

This chain joins TRBV5-4 and TRBJ2-1; 11 bases line up with TRBD2. The germline V gene has CDR1 SGHNT and CDR2 YYREEE (reference sequence). CDR3 size: 16 residues. V lost 4 bases and J lost 5; bases outside the gene matches: 8. The DNA for the CDR3 is TGTGCCAGCAGCCGGGAGGGGACTAGCGGCCACAATGAGCAGTTCTTC. It yields the protein CASSREGTSGHNEQFF.